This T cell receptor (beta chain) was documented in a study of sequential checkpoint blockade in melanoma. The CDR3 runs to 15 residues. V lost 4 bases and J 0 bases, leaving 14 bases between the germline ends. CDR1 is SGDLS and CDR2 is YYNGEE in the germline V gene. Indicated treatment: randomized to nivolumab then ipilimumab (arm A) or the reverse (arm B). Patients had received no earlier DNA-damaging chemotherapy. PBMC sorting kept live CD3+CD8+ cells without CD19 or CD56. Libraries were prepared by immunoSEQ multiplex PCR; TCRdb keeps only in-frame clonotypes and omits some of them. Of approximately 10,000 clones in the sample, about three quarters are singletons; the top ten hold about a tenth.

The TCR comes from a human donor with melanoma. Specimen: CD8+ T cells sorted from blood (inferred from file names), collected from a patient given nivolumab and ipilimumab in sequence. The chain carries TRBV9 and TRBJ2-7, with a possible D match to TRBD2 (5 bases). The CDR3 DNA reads TGTGCCAGCAGCCCCACGGAGGATCCCTCCTACGAGCAGTACTTC. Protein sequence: CASSPTEDPSYEQYF.